One and the same sample provided the 9 T cell receptor beta chains below, sequenced in a study of blood T cells in healthy people across ages (dated by TCRdb to between 2015 and 2016). Library method: 5' RACE. The sample was run on an Illumina HiSeq 2500. A second about 7 to 12 cycle PCR used a sample-barcoded 5' primer and a J-beta primer mix. TCRdb reprocessed the public reads (quality trimming at Q25 with fastp, clone calling with MiXCR) and kept in-frame beta chains. Under each unique CDR3 protein, matching rows form one entry showing the most common genes and DNA. Recorded for this sample are about 290,000 distinct CDR3 sequences; roughly a quarter of them occurred a single time. The leading ten clones occupy 29% of the sample. The sequenced sample consisted of blood. These receptors were obtained from a woman aged 70-85 years in good health.

This clonotype turned up a few times. This chain joins TRBV29-1 and TRBJ2-1; 13 bases fit TRBD2. The CDR3 loop spans 16 amino acids. In germline, CDR1 is SQVTM, CDR2 ANQGSEA. Trimming removed 1 base from V and 2 bases from J; junction bases left unmatched: 2. The DNA of the CDR3 is TGCAGCGTTGAAGCCGGGACTAGCGGGACCTACAATGAGCAGTTCTTC. This gives the protein CSVEAGTSGTYNEQFF.

In its sample, this clonotype was seen once. The rearrangement uses TRBV6-4 and TRBJ2-6; D call uncertain. Trimming left V 4 bases short and J 3 bases short, with 7 bases between. The CDR3 sequence is 14 residues long. CDR1 MRHNA and CDR2 SNTAGT come from the germline V gene. This CDR3 is CASSAAVGANVLTF. CDR3 DNA: TGTGCCAGCAGTGCAGCAGTTGGGGCCAACGTCCTGACTTTC.

V is TRBV4-1 and J is TRBJ1-1; D ambiguous. The germline V gene encodes CDR1 MGHRA and CDR2 YSYEKL. There are 13 residues in the CDR3. Trimming left V 2 bases short and J 4 bases short, with 8 bases between. CDR3 DNA: TGCGCCAGCAGCCAAATCTGGGGCACTGAAGCTTTCTTT. Encoded protein: CASSQIWGTEAFF.

This clonotype was detected ten times or more. V usage is TRBV24-1 and J usage is TRBJ2-5, with 7 bases aligning to TRBD1. CDR1 is KGHDR, CDR2 SFDVKD, per germline. The CDR3 sequence is 15 residues long. Trimming removed 4 bases from V and 4 bases from J; junction bases left unmatched: 8. CDR3 nucleotides: TGTGCCACCAGTGACCCTAGACAGGGAACAGAGACCCAGTACTTC. Translating it yields CATSDPRQGTETQYF.

The chain joins TRBV28 to TRBJ1-2, with D possibly TRBD1 on 5 matching bases. Germline loops: CDR1 MDHEN, CDR2 SYDVKM. This CDR3 comprises 15 residues. Trimming removed 5 bases from V and 4 bases from J, with 17 bases in between. CDR3 protein: CASSLDRDTPYGYTF. DNA of the CDR3: TGTGCCAGCAGTCTCGACAGAGACACCCCCTATGGCTACACCTTC.

To note about this clonotype: The junction shows a germline mismatch at one end, possibly a read error. The chain employs TRBV6-2 or TRBV6-3 and TRBJ2-5; unclear D gene. This CDR3 has 13 amino acids. CDR1 and CDR2 from the germline V gene are MNHEY and SVGEGT. CDR3 sequence: CASSRSNSETQYF. The CDR3 DNA reads as TGTGCCAGCAGTCGTAGTAATTCTGAGACGCAGTACTTC.

The genes are TRBV5-1 and TRBJ2-1, with 8 bases fitting TRBD2. The CDR3 runs 14 residues. J gave up 8 bases and V 4 bases, and 8 bases lay outside the gene matches. The germline V gene encodes CDR1 SGHRS and CDR2 YFSETQ. For the CDR3, the DNA is TGCGCCAGCAGCCGTACGGCGGGAGGTTATGAGCAGTTCTTC. Encoded protein: CASSRTAGGYEQFF. Using reference TRBV5-1 and TRBJ2-1 for the parts outside the CDR3, the full variable domain is KAGVTQTPRYLIKTRGQQVTLSCSPISGHRSVSWYQQTPGQGLQFLFEYFSETQRNKGNFPGRFSGRQFSNSRSEMNVSTLELGDSALYLCASSRTAGGYEQFFGPGTRLTVL.

This chain joins TRBV7-9 and TRBJ2-5; D is undetermined. Trimming took 6 bases from V and 4 from J, leaving 9 bases between them. The CDR3 runs to 12 residues. Looked up from germline, CDR1 is SEHNR and CDR2 is FQNEAQ (reference sequence). CDR3 bases: TGTGCCAGCAGGGGTTGGAGAGAGACCCAGTACTTC. As protein: CASRGWRETQYF.

The chain carries TRBV7-3 and TRBJ2-3; 13 nucleotides align to TRBD2. Per the germline V gene, CDR1 is SGHTA and CDR2 is FQGTGA. The junction had 3 bases not matched to a gene; V was cut back by 5 bases and J by 4 bases. CDR3 length: 15 residues. The CDR3 protein is CASSPGLAGADTQYF. DNA of the CDR3: TGTGCCAGCAGCCCTGGACTAGCGGGAGCAGATACGCAGTATTTT.